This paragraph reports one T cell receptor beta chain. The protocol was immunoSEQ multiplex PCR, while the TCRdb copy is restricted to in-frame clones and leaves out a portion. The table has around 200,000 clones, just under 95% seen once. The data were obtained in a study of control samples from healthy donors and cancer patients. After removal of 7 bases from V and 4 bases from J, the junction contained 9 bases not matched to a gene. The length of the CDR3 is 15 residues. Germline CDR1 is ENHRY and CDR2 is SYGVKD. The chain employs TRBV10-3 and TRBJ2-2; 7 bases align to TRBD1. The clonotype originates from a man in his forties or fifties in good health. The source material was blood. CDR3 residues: CAINELDRATGELFF. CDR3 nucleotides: TGTGCCATCAATGAACTTGACAGGGCCACCGGGGAGCTGTTTTTT.